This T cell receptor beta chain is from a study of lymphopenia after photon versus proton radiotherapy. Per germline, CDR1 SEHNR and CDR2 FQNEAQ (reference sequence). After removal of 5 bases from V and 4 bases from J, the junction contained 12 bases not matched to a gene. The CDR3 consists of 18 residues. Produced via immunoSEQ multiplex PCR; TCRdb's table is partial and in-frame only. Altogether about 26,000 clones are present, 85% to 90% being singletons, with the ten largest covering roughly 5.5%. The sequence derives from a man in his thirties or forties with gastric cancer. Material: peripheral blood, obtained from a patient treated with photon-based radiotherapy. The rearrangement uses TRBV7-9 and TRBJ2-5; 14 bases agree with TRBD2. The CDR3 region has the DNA TGTGCCAGCAGCATACCGAAGGGGACTAGCGGGAGTATAGAGACCCAGTACTTC. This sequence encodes CASSIPKGTSGSIETQYF.